Listed here are 18 T cell receptor beta chains from one sample, sequenced in a study of Graves' ophthalmopathy and Graves' hyperthyroidism (dated by TCRdb to 2017 to 2018). The sequencer listed for this sample is Illumina HiSeq 2000. TCR beta CDR3 regions were amplified from RNA transcripts for repertoire sequencing. The first round of RT-PCR was done with HTBI primers and the Qiagen OneStep RT-PCR kit, and was followed by a second round of multiplex PCR, then size selection and purification. TCRdb handled the public reads itself, with Q25 trimming in fastp and clone calling in MiXCR, and kept productive beta chains. Rows are unified per CDR3 protein, each entry keeping the most common DNA and genes. The sample data list some 390,000 distinct CDR3 sequences, and around 19% of these were observed just once. Around 1.5% of the sample is taken by the ten largest. The sample consisted of peripheral blood. Receptor source: a woman aged 18-29 years with Graves' ophthalmopathy. Donor details come from another sample of the same person, matched by shared clones.

This clonotype was counted ten times or more. This rearrangement joins TRBV6-2 or TRBV6-3 to TRBJ2-7, with D perhaps TRBD1 or TRBD2 (5 bases each). Germline values: CDR1 MNHEY, CDR2 SVGEGT. The ends were cut back, 8 bases at V and 3 bases at J, with 17 bases in the middle. CDR3 length: 14 residues. The CDR3 region has the DNA TGTGCCAGCGACTGGGGTGGGGGAGTCTACGAGCAGTACTTC. This gives the protein CASDWGGGVYEQYF.

Only a few counts were recorded for this clonotype. The chain is built from TRBV28 and TRBJ1-6, with D perhaps matching TRBD1 (5 bases). Germline V CDR1 and CDR2: MDHEN, SYDVKM. The CDR3 has 15 residues. V gave up 4 bases and J gave up 10 bases, with 17 bases separating them. Written as DNA, the CDR3 is TGTGCCAGCAGTTCAGGGACGGACTATTCGTCACCCCTCCACTTT. Its protein product is CASSSGTDYSSPLHF.

This chain connects TRBV4-3 to TRBJ2-7; 7 bases line up with TRBD2. The CDR3 sequence is 15 residues long. Germline V lookup: CDR1 LGHNA, CDR2 YSLEER. V lost 4 bases to trimming and J lost 4 bases; unmatched junction nucleotides: 10. This chain's CDR3 is CASSPGLVGTYEQYF. CDR3 DNA: TGCGCCAGCAGCCCCGGACTAGTGGGAACTTACGAGCAGTACTTC.

This clonotype occurred many times. This sequence joins TRBV6-2 or TRBV6-3 and TRBJ1-1; no definite D call. CDR1 MNHEY and CDR2 SVGEGT come from the germline V gene. With 6 bases removed from V and 5 bases from J, the gap between germline ends came to 13 bases. The CDR3 runs 13 residues. In DNA form, the CDR3 reads TGTGCCAGCAGGGTCCAGAGAGGGACTGAAGCTTTCTTT. This sequence encodes CASRVQRGTEAFF.

This clonotype was seen at least ten times. This rearrangement joins TRBV11-1 to TRBJ1-2, with 9 bases that match TRBD1. Germline assignment: CDR1 SGHAT and CDR2 FQDESV (reference sequence). This CDR3 has 18 residues. J gave up 4 bases and V 5 bases, and 17 bases lay outside the gene matches. CDR3 amino acids: CASSRAVRDRVKGYGYTF. The CDR3 DNA sequence: TGTGCCAGCAGCAGAGCCGTCCGGGACAGGGTGAAGGGCTATGGCTACACCTTC.

In regard to this clonotype: A much larger clone lies a single base off, so this may be a read error. The chain uses TRBV11-2 and TRBJ2-1; TRBD1 aligns across 8 bases. Per the germline V gene, CDR1 is SGHAT and CDR2 is FQNNGV. V dropped 4 bases and J dropped 9; count of bases not matched to a gene: 5. CDR3 length: 13 amino acids. CDR3 sequence (DNA): TGTGCCAGCAGCTGTGGACAGGGTGGTGAGCAGTTCTTC. Translation gives CASSCGQGGEQFF.

This clonotype was counted ten times or more. V usage is TRBV7-2 and J usage is TRBJ2-7; 8 bases agree with TRBD2. Germline lookup yields CDR1 SGHTA and CDR2 FQGNSA. The junction had 8 bases not matched to a gene; V was cut back by 2 bases and J by 2 bases. The CDR3 extends over 16 amino acids. The CDR3: CASSLRRGVAPYEQYF. For the CDR3, the DNA is TGTGCCAGCAGCTTACGGCGGGGGGTTGCCCCCTACGAGCAGTACTTC.

In this sample, this clonotype turned up many times. The chain employs TRBV30 and TRBJ1-1; D is uncertain. In germline, CDR1 is GTSNPN, CDR2 SVGIG (reference sequence). CDR3 size: 12 residues. Trimming cost V 5 bases and J 0 bases, with 7 bases left between them. The DNA for the CDR3 is TGTGCCTGGGGACTGATGAACACTGAAGCTTTCTTT. As protein: CAWGLMNTEAFF.

This clonotype was seen a handful of times. The V call is TRBV18, the J call TRBJ2-2; D gene uncertain. The CDR3 covers 14 residues. CDR1 and CDR2 from the germline V gene are KGHSH and LQKENI. V shed 1 base and J shed 5 bases, with 8 bases lying between them. CDR3 sequence reads: CASSPHPWTGELFF. The CDR3 region has the DNA TGTGCCAGCTCACCACATCCGTGGACCGGGGAGCTGTTTTTT.

The J gene is TRBJ1-1, the V gene TRBV28, with a tentative D call TRBD1 (5 bases). V dropped 2 bases and J dropped 3 bases, with 10 bases sitting between them. CDR1 MDHEN and CDR2 SYDVKM come from the germline V gene. This CDR3 spans 14 amino acids. CDR3 sequence (DNA): TGTGCCAGCAGTTTAGGGGGTTGGGACACTGAAGCTTTCTTT. Translation: CASSLGGWDTEAFF.

V is TRBV6-5 and J is TRBJ2-7; 9 nucleotides agree with TRBD1. Germline V CDR1 and CDR2: MNHEY, SVGAGI. The CDR3 loop spans 15 amino acids. The V and J ends lost 4 bases and 2 bases, in that order; junction bases with no gene match: 6. The CDR3 sequence is CASSSGQGGTYEQYF. In DNA, the CDR3 is TGTGCCAGCAGTTCGGGACAGGGTGGAACCTACGAGCAGTACTTC.

This clonotype was observed at least ten times. V and J are TRBV7-9 and TRBJ2-7; D might be TRBD1 or TRBD2, each matching 5 bases. Germline CDR1 and CDR2: SEHNR and FQNEAQ (reference sequence). Trimming cost V 0 bases and J 2 bases, with 11 bases left between them. The CDR3 length is 15 residues. The DNA of the CDR3 is TGTGCCAGCAGCTTAGCCCGCTCGGGGCCCTACGAGCAGTACTTC. It codes for CASSLARSGPYEQYF.

The CDR3 DNA is TGTGCCAGTGGGGGTCCAAACCCTGTGGTCGAGCAGTACTTC. It is translated as CASGGPNPVVEQYF. The chain carries TRBV2 and TRBJ2-7, with D perhaps matching TRBD1 or TRBD2 (5 bases each). The V gene's germline CDR1 is SNHLY and CDR2 FYNNEI. V dropped 9 bases and J dropped 6 bases, with 21 bases sitting between them. This CDR3 is 14 amino acids long.

This clonotype was recorded many times. The chain joins TRBV27 to TRBJ2-7; 12 positions agree with TRBD2. V was pared by 2 bases and J by 3 bases, with 2 bases of the junction left unmatched. Germline lookup yields CDR1 MNHEY and CDR2 SMNVEV (reference sequence). This CDR3 has 15 amino acids. The CDR3, as DNA: TGTGCCAGCAGTTTAATGGGACTAGCGGGCTACGAGCAGTACTTC. This codes for CASSLMGLAGYEQYF.

This clonotype appeared a few times. J is TRBJ1-1 and V is TRBV18, with D possibly being TRBD1 (6 bases). Germline-derived CDR1 and CDR2 are KGHSH and LQKENI. CDR3 length equals 16 residues. Between the trimmed V and J ends, which lost 2 bases and 2 bases, there was a span of 15 bases. The CDR3 DNA reads TGTGCCAGCTCACCATTTTTTTCGGACAGCAACACTGAAGCTTTCTTT. It specifies CASSPFFSDSNTEAFF. Full variable domain (outside the CDR3, taken from reference TRBV18 and TRBJ1-1): NAGVMQNPRHLVRRRGQEARLRCSPMKGHSHVYWYRQLPEEGLKFMVYLQKENIIDESGMPKERFSAEFPKEGPSILRIQQVVRGDSAAYFCASSPFFSDSNTEAFFGQGTRLTVV.

This clonotype has at least ten counts. The V and J genes are TRBV4-1 and TRBJ2-4, with 7 nucleotides matching TRBD2. Germline CDR1 MGHRA, CDR2 YSYEKL. V trimming: 4 bases; J trimming: 0 bases; junction bases outside the gene matches: 9. The CDR3 is made up of 17 amino acids. The CDR3 sequence is CASSPRFAGEAKNIQYF. The DNA of the CDR3 is TGCGCCAGCAGCCCTCGGTTTGCGGGAGAAGCCAAAAACATTCAGTACTTC.

V usage is TRBV6-1 and J usage is TRBJ1-5; the match to TRBD1 covers 7 bases. In germline, CDR1 is MNHNS, CDR2 SASEGT. J was trimmed by 4 bases and V by 1 base; bases with no gene match: 1. CDR3 length equals 14 residues. The CDR3 DNA sequence: TGTGCCAGCAGTGAAGAACAGGGGAATCAGCCCCAGCATTTT. This translates into CASSEEQGNQPQHF.

The sample holds many counts of this clonotype. The CDR3 reads CASTDRGQGNSYEQYF. As DNA, the CDR3 is TGTGCCAGCACCGACCGAGGACAGGGGAACTCCTACGAGCAGTACTTC. The chain recombines TRBV9 with TRBJ2-7; 9 bases line up with TRBD1. The germline V gene has CDR1 SGDLS and CDR2 YYNGEE. The CDR3 length is 16 residues. V lost 6 bases, J lost 0 bases, and 10 bases stayed unmatched.